The clone carrying this T cell receptor (beta chain) was seen only a few times. Some clones are missing from TCRdb's copy, which holds only in-frame ones; the method was immunoSEQ multiplex PCR. The sample has some 50,000 clones; roughly 89% are singletons. The sample is drawn from a study of OX40 agonist ivuxolimab in advanced cancers. Across the study: Participants, 70% to 90% male, averaged roughly 60 years of age, ranging from roughly 20 to 85.

The length of the CDR3 is 12 residues. The V gene's germline CDR1 is WSHSY and CDR2 SAAADI. Between the trimmed V and J ends, which lost 4 bases and 3 bases, there was a span of 7 bases. The TCR originated in an adult with an advanced solid tumor such as melanoma, head and neck, liver or kidney cancer. The sample here was CD4+ or CD8+ T cells sorted from blood, taken in a trial of the OX40 agonist ivuxolimab. V gene TRBV10-2 combines with J gene TRBJ2-7; the D is unclear. CDR3 nucleotide sequence: TGCGCCAGCAGTGGGGGATTCTACGAGCAGTACTTC. Its translation: CASSGGFYEQYF.